Given below is one T cell receptor beta chain in context. This clone's antigen is unknown. Base qualities are not recorded, but no much larger clone differs from it by a single base. The sample belongs to a study of shared clonotypes between healthy human individuals (dated by TCRdb to about 2020). A note on the overall study: The cohort included three men and a couple of women between 18 and 49 years of age. For each donor, CD4 naive and CD4 memory were each given three plates, CD8 naive was given two plates, and CD8 memory was given one plate. Libraries were prepared and TCR repertoires were sequenced by different laboratories using diverse techniques, in order to increase sequencing depth and limit assay-specific biases. Each donor's leukapheresis produced roughly between roughly 0.9 and 9 billion PBMCs. Blood TCR repertoires of a handful of healthy adults were deeply sequenced to estimate repertoire size and the extent of clonotype sharing between individuals. Results the study describes overall, beyond this receptor: The genetic and exposure-history diversity represented was limited by the small number of donors. Sampling was restricted to blood, and TCR repertoires in tissues likely differ from the TCR repertoires found in blood. Pairwise subsampling led to the expectation that sequencing depth would affect the degree of clonotype sharing among donors. When a few donors were compared, the shared fraction of clonotypes was about 5% for naive CD4, approximately 3.3% for naive CD8, more than 2% for memory CD4, and 0.4% for memory CD8. Clonotypes shared by all four sorted-subset donors showed higher generation probabilities than non-shared clonotypes. Even with the large sequencing depth, rarefaction of the sorted-subset datasets indicated that sequencing was incomplete. Naive subsets generally had larger estimated clonotype richness than memory subsets did.

Looking up the germline V gene (reference sequence) yields CDR1 SGHNT and CDR2 YYREEE. From the cysteine up to the phenylalanine, the CDR3 has a length of 13 residues. The DNA shown is the 39-base CDR3, in frame from base 1. V loses 4 bases, J loses 7 bases, and the germline ends lie 14 bases apart. Using the deep immunoSEQ assay, TCR CDR3 regions were amplified from genomic DNA by multiplex PCR. Extracted genomic DNA from each cell subset was distributed evenly across all wells of several immunoSEQ 96-well plates, and each plate was treated as a replicate. For sorted subsets, 150 to 250 ng of genomic DNA, equivalent to some 33,000 T cell genomes, went into each replicate PCR. Purified libraries were measured with a Qubit 3.0 fluorometer, size-checked on a Bioanalyzer 2100, and measured again with the KAPA Library Quantification kit. Each immunoSEQ 96-well plate was sequenced on its own single-read 150-cycle Illumina NextSeq 550 flow cell. The published analysis was carried out like this. Because only junctional sequences without quality scores were contained in the immunoSEQ output, filtering matching that applied to full-length reads could not be performed. Sequences were annotated with PyIR, a Python wrapper for IgBLAST v1.9, and V/J genes and CDR3 were assigned using IMGT germline references. Reads were removed for weak V/J assignments (E-value above 1e-6), missing CDR3, stop codons, out-of-frame junctions, or ambiguous translated residues. V3J clonotypes were defined as sequences sharing the same inferred V gene, J gene, and CDR3 amino acid sequence. Percentage overlap between repertoires was computed as shared unique clonotypes divided by the size of the smaller repertoire. Three approaches were used to assess repertoire richness: RTK rarefaction, the Chao1 estimator, and Recon v2.1 estimates of unobserved clonotypes. Generation probabilities were computed with OLGA for all TCRbeta clonotypes obtained by the gDNA method from four donors. Drawn from immuneACCESS, this table holds only the in-frame rearrangements with V and J called that TCRdb kept. Clones are partly lost; checked studies trace under half to an unresolved V gene and leave the rest unexplained. D and trimming come from the DNA, and the V and J calls and clone size come from that table. The table for this sample lists approximately 1.4 million clones; 95% to 99% of them were counted only once. In total, the top ten clones hold 0.4% to 0.55% of the sample.

Donors were healthy HIV-negative adults with no recently reported acute infections or vaccinations. Every donor was a Caucasian adult living in Nashville, Tennessee, USA. CD4+ T cells were enriched by magnetic negative selection; naive cells were then positively selected on CD45RA, and the negative fraction formed the memory subset. After blood collection by leukapheresis, PBMCs were isolated using Ficoll-Histopaque density gradient centrifugation and then cryopreserved in the vapor phase of liquid nitrogen. Analytical flow cytometry was used to check the purity and quantity of each magnetically sorted T cell population. Each sorted fraction had its genomic DNA isolated and then quantified by UV absorbance on a Nanodrop 2000c.

The TCR originated in a young man in good health. The sample consisted of naive CD4+ T cells sorted from blood. The cell subset or site label here, explained by the study, means: CD45RA+ positively selected. This chain is built from TRBV5-4 and TRBJ1-2; the D region possibly corresponds to TRBD1 (6 bases align). The sequenced DNA: TGTGCCAGCAGCCCCAACAGGGAAGGTGGCTACACCTTC. Translated, it gives CASSPNREGGYTF.